The rows below give T cell receptor beta chains drawn from one sample of a study of cytomegalovirus exposure and HLA in healthy donors. Some clones are missing from TCRdb's copy, which holds only in-frame ones; the method was immunoSEQ multiplex PCR. The data hold about 150,000 clones, with approximately 80% observed a single time. Sequenced material: PBMCs. These receptors all come from a male donor in good health and CMV-seronegative. CDR3s include the opening cysteine and the closing phenylalanine or tryptophan. Fields, in order: D gene, J gene, V gene, clone size, CDR3 protein, CDR3 DNA. A D gene is named only where the DNA matches it firmly. A clone size is listed for some rows: how often the clone was seen (once, few, many), or a class if it is expanded.

D gene: .; J gene: TRBJ1-2; V gene: TRBV19; clone size: .; CDR3 protein: CASSMGQVSGVGYTF; CDR3 DNA: TGTGCCAGTAGTATGGGGCAGGTTAGTGGCGTTGGCTACACCTTC
D gene: .; J gene: TRBJ2-7; V gene: TRBV2; clone size: .; CDR3 protein: CASNTLGASYEQYF; CDR3 DNA: TGTGCCAGCAATACACTAGGAGCTTCCTACGAGCAGTACTTC
D gene: .; J gene: TRBJ2-1; V gene: TRBV19; clone size: .; CDR3 protein: CASSIDRSRVNEQFF; CDR3 DNA: TGTGCCAGTAGTATAGATAGGTCCAGGGTAAATGAGCAGTTCTTC
D gene: TRBD2; J gene: TRBJ2-7; V gene: TRBV5-6; clone size: .; CDR3 protein: CASSTDLGRGAYEQYF; CDR3 DNA: TGTGCCAGCAGCACTGACCTCGGGAGGGGGGCCTACGAGCAGTACTTC
D gene: .; J gene: TRBJ1-5; V gene: TRBV27; clone size: .; CDR3 protein: CASSPSPLPREDQPQHF; CDR3 DNA: TGTGCCAGCAGTCCGTCCCCCCTGCCCCGGGAGGATCAGCCCCAGCATTTT
D gene: TRBD2; J gene: TRBJ2-7; V gene: TRBV9; clone size: .; CDR3 protein: CASSPSGGGSYEQYF; CDR3 DNA: TGTGCCAGCAGCCCTTCGGGGGGGGGCTCCTACGAGCAGTACTTC
D gene: TRBD1; J gene: TRBJ2-7; V gene: TRBV28; clone size: .; CDR3 protein: CASSGTGGSYEQYF; CDR3 DNA: TGTGCCAGCAGTGGGACAGGGGGGTCCTACGAGCAGTACTTC
D gene: .; J gene: TRBJ2-7; V gene: TRBV11-3; clone size: few; CDR3 protein: CASSQEAGQDEQYF; CDR3 DNA: TGTGCCAGCAGCCAAGAGGCAGGGCAGGACGAGCAGTACTTC
D gene: .; J gene: TRBJ2-2; V gene: TRBV5-1; clone size: .; CDR3 protein: CASSLQGGELFF; CDR3 DNA: TGCGCCAGCAGCTTGCAGGGCGGGGAGCTGTTTTTT
D gene: .; J gene: TRBJ1-2; V gene: TRBV19; clone size: .; CDR3 protein: CAARGGIYGYTF; CDR3 DNA: TGTGCCGCCCGGGGAGGAATCTATGGCTACACCTTC
D gene: .; J gene: TRBJ2-1; V gene: TRBV11-2; clone size: .; CDR3 protein: CASSSTGSHTYNEQFF; CDR3 DNA: TGTGCCAGCAGCTCCACAGGATCCCATACCTACAATGAGCAGTTCTTC
D gene: .; J gene: TRBJ2-1; V gene: TRBV4-2; clone size: .; CDR3 protein: CASSQVWPSYNEQFF; CDR3 DNA: TGTGCCAGCAGCCAAGTGTGGCCTTCCTACAATGAGCAGTTCTTC
D gene: .; J gene: TRBJ1-2; V gene: TRBV25-1; clone size: .; CDR3 protein: CASSEYRGAYGYTF; CDR3 DNA: TGTGCCAGCAGTGAATACAGGGGAGCTTATGGCTACACCTTC
D gene: .; J gene: TRBJ2-7; V gene: TRBV27; clone size: .; CDR3 protein: CASPASEQYF; CDR3 DNA: TGTGCCAGCCCCGCAAGCGAGCAGTACTTC
D gene: TRBD2; J gene: TRBJ2-7; V gene: TRBV6-6; clone size: .; CDR3 protein: CASSPSGRAAEQYF; CDR3 DNA: TGTGCCAGCAGCCCTAGCGGGAGGGCCGCCGAGCAGTACTTC
D gene: TRBD2; J gene: TRBJ2-3; V gene: TRBV19; clone size: .; CDR3 protein: CASRPSSGITDTQYF; CDR3 DNA: TGTGCCAGTCGACCTTCTAGCGGGATTACCGATACGCAGTATTTT
D gene: .; J gene: TRBJ1-2; V gene: TRBV29-1; clone size: .; CDR3 protein: CSVAAGTNYGYTF; CDR3 DNA: TGCAGCGTTGCCGCGGGAACTAACTATGGCTACACCTTC
D gene: TRBD1; J gene: TRBJ2-1; V gene: TRBV6-1; clone size: .; CDR3 protein: CASSKDPSGTVTYNEQFF; CDR3 DNA: TGTGCCAGCAGTAAAGATCCATCCGGGACAGTAACCTACAATGAGCAGTTCTTC
D gene: TRBD1; J gene: TRBJ1-1; V gene: TRBV9; clone size: .; CDR3 protein: CASSVGQRRSNTEAFF; CDR3 DNA: TGTGCCAGCAGCGTGGGACAGAGGAGATCGAACACTGAAGCTTTCTTT
D gene: .; J gene: TRBJ1-5; V gene: TRBV4-3; clone size: .; CDR3 protein: CASSQYRQFSNQPQHF; CDR3 DNA: TGCGCCAGCAGCCAGTATAGACAGTTTAGCAATCAGCCCCAGCATTTT
D gene: .; J gene: TRBJ2-1; V gene: TRBV29-1; clone size: .; CDR3 protein: CSVVKGRIDNEQFF; CDR3 DNA: TGCAGCGTTGTAAAGGGGCGAATTGACAATGAGCAGTTCTTC
D gene: .; J gene: TRBJ2-3; V gene: TRBV9; clone size: few; CDR3 protein: CASSPGEQAVRTDTQYF; CDR3 DNA: TGTGCCAGCAGCCCGGGGGAACAGGCGGTCCGCACAGATACGCAGTATTTT
D gene: TRBD1; J gene: TRBJ1-2; V gene: TRBV6-1; clone size: .; CDR3 protein: CASSDRDRRHYGYTF; CDR3 DNA: TGTGCCAGCAGTGACCGGGACAGGCGACACTATGGCTACACCTTC
D gene: TRBD1; J gene: TRBJ1-1; V gene: TRBV7-6; clone size: .; CDR3 protein: CASSLVTGVEAEAFF; CDR3 DNA: TGTGCCAGCAGCTTAGTCACAGGGGTCGAGGCTGAAGCTTTCTTT
D gene: TRBD1; J gene: TRBJ1-2; V gene: TRBV19; clone size: .; CDR3 protein: CASSILGQGNYGYTF; CDR3 DNA: TGTGCCAGTAGTATCTTGGGACAGGGCAACTATGGCTACACCTTC
D gene: TRBD1; J gene: TRBJ2-7; V gene: TRBV5-6; clone size: .; CDR3 protein: CASSLGQGRLEQYF; CDR3 DNA: TGTGCCAGCAGCTTGGGACAGGGTAGGCTCGAGCAGTACTTC
D gene: .; J gene: TRBJ2-3; V gene: TRBV7-2; clone size: few; CDR3 protein: CASSLERPGGTDTQYF; CDR3 DNA: TGTGCCAGCAGCTTAGAGAGGCCAGGGGGCACAGATACGCAGTATTTT
D gene: .; J gene: TRBJ1-2; V gene: TRBV18; clone size: .; CDR3 protein: CASSPLDSAYGYTF; CDR3 DNA: TGTGCCAGCTCACCACTCGACAGCGCCTATGGCTACACCTTC
D gene: TRBD1; J gene: TRBJ2-7; V gene: TRBV7-3; clone size: .; CDR3 protein: CASSLIQGAEQYF; CDR3 DNA: TGTGCCAGCAGCTTAATACAGGGGGCCGAGCAGTACTTC
D gene: TRBD2; J gene: TRBJ2-1; V gene: TRBV2; clone size: few; CDR3 protein: CASKSAGGFYNEQFF; CDR3 DNA: TGTGCCAGCAAGTCAGCGGGAGGGTTCTACAATGAGCAGTTCTTC
D gene: .; J gene: TRBJ1-5; V gene: TRBV2; clone size: .; CDR3 protein: CASGGRSNQPQHF; CDR3 DNA: TGTGCCAGCGGCGGCCGTAGCAATCAGCCCCAGCATTTT
D gene: TRBD1; J gene: TRBJ1-2; V gene: TRBV6-1; clone size: .; CDR3 protein: CASSDWTGGSNYGYTF; CDR3 DNA: TGTGCCAGCAGTGATTGGACAGGGGGGTCTAACTATGGCTACACCTTC
D gene: .; J gene: TRBJ1-2; V gene: TRBV19; clone size: .; CDR3 protein: CASSIIQGKGYGYTF; CDR3 DNA: TGTGCCAGTAGTATCATCCAGGGGAAGGGGTATGGCTACACCTTC
D gene: .; J gene: TRBJ1-5; V gene: TRBV2; clone size: .; CDR3 protein: CASSRRNNQPQHF; CDR3 DNA: TGTGCCAGCAGTCGGAGAAACAATCAGCCCCAGCATTTT
D gene: TRBD2; J gene: TRBJ2-7; V gene: TRBV7-8; clone size: .; CDR3 protein: CASSSPRRLAGAEQYF; CDR3 DNA: TGTGCCAGCAGCTCCCCCAGGAGACTAGCGGGAGCCGAGCAGTACTTC
D gene: TRBD2; J gene: TRBJ2-3; V gene: TRBV4-3; clone size: .; CDR3 protein: CASSQDLSGGNTDTQYF; CDR3 DNA: TGCGCCAGCAGCCAAGATCTCAGCGGGGGGAACACAGATACGCAGTATTTT
D gene: .; J gene: TRBJ2-1; V gene: TRBV10-1; clone size: .; CDR3 protein: CASSAVGVGSGSYNEQFF; CDR3 DNA: TGCGCCAGCAGTGCCGTAGGTGTCGGGAGTGGGTCCTACAATGAGCAGTTCTTC
D gene: .; J gene: TRBJ1-1; V gene: TRBV10-2; clone size: .; CDR3 protein: CASSSTGEAFF; CDR3 DNA: TGCGCCAGCAGTTCTACGGGAGAAGCTTTCTTT
D gene: .; J gene: TRBJ1-5; V gene: TRBV7-8; clone size: .; CDR3 protein: CASSAEEAGANQPQHF; CDR3 DNA: TGTGCCAGCAGCGCGGAGGAGGCAGGCGCCAATCAGCCCCAGCATTTT
D gene: .; J gene: TRBJ2-3; V gene: TRBV30; clone size: .; CDR3 protein: CAWSHTGTATDTQYF; CDR3 DNA: TGTGCCTGGAGTCATACCGGGACTGCCACAGATACGCAGTATTTT
D gene: TRBD2; J gene: TRBJ2-1; V gene: TRBV7-9; clone size: .; CDR3 protein: CASSPPGGGAELEQFF; CDR3 DNA: TGTGCCAGCAGCCCTCCAGGCGGGGGGGCCGAGCTTGAGCAGTTCTTC
D gene: .; J gene: TRBJ2-3; V gene: TRBV7-3; clone size: .; CDR3 protein: CACQAGATDTQYF; CDR3 DNA: TGTGCCTGCCAGGCAGGGGCCACAGATACGCAGTATTTT
D gene: .; J gene: TRBJ2-7; V gene: TRBV2; clone size: .; CDR3 protein: CASSRDSSGAGQYF; CDR3 DNA: TGTGCCAGCAGCCGGGACTCTAGTGGGGCGGGGCAGTACTTC
D gene: .; J gene: TRBJ2-2; V gene: TRBV5-1; clone size: .; CDR3 protein: CASSLQGTQNTGELFF; CDR3 DNA: TGCGCCAGCAGCCTCCAGGGCACTCAGAACACCGGGGAGCTGTTTTTT
D gene: TRBD2; J gene: TRBJ2-5; V gene: TRBV5-6; clone size: few; CDR3 protein: CASSPILAGRSKTQYF; CDR3 DNA: TGTGCCAGCAGCCCCATACTAGCGGGGAGAAGCAAGACCCAGTACTTC
D gene: TRBD1; J gene: TRBJ1-2; V gene: TRBV10-3; clone size: .; CDR3 protein: CAISNPGQGTGGYTF; CDR3 DNA: TGTGCCATCAGTAACCCGGGACAGGGGACCGGTGGCTACACCTTC
D gene: .; J gene: TRBJ2-3; V gene: TRBV5-1; clone size: .; CDR3 protein: CASWREPDTQYF; CDR3 DNA: TGCGCCAGCTGGCGGGAACCAGATACGCAGTATTTT
D gene: TRBD1; J gene: TRBJ2-6; V gene: TRBV7-3; clone size: once; CDR3 protein: CASSLMGTGGPVDSGANVLTF; CDR3 DNA: TGTGCCAGCAGCTTAATGGGAACAGGGGGGCCCGTCGACTCCGGGGCCAACGTCCTGACTTTC
D gene: TRBD1; J gene: TRBJ1-1; V gene: TRBV11-3; clone size: .; CDR3 protein: CASSRDSNMNTEAFF; CDR3 DNA: TGTGCCAGCAGCCGGGACAGCAACATGAACACTGAAGCTTTCTTT
D gene: .; J gene: TRBJ1-1; V gene: TRBV5-1; clone size: .; CDR3 protein: CASSWGGPRFTEAFF; CDR3 DNA: TGCGCCAGCAGCTGGGGAGGGCCTCGGTTCACTGAAGCTTTCTTT
D gene: .; J gene: TRBJ1-2; V gene: TRBV5-1; clone size: once; CDR3 protein: CASSEPTGGYTF; CDR3 DNA: TGCGCCAGCAGCGAGCCCACGGGAGGCTACACCTTC
D gene: TRBD2; J gene: TRBJ2-1; V gene: TRBV7-3; clone size: .; CDR3 protein: CASSLPGLEQFF; CDR3 DNA: TGTGCCAGCAGCTTACCGGGACTAGAGCAGTTCTTC
D gene: .; J gene: TRBJ2-5; V gene: TRBV7-8; clone size: few; CDR3 protein: CASSPLVRDQETQYF; CDR3 DNA: TGTGCCAGCAGCCCACTTGTGAGGGATCAAGAGACCCAGTACTTC
D gene: .; J gene: TRBJ2-7; V gene: TRBV6-1; clone size: .; CDR3 protein: CASSEMGPDYEQYF; CDR3 DNA: TGTGCCAGCAGTGAAATGGGGCCCGACTACGAGCAGTACTTC
D gene: TRBD1; J gene: TRBJ1-5; V gene: TRBV7-2; clone size: .; CDR3 protein: CASSLGTGFRQPQHF; CDR3 DNA: TGTGCCAGCAGCTTAGGGACAGGGTTTCGTCAGCCCCAGCATTTT
D gene: .; J gene: TRBJ1-4; V gene: TRBV15; clone size: .; CDR3 protein: CATSNTWGVATNEKLFF; CDR3 DNA: TGTGCCACCAGCAACACATGGGGAGTTGCAACTAATGAAAAACTGTTTTTT
D gene: TRBD1; J gene: TRBJ2-3; V gene: TRBV27; clone size: few; CDR3 protein: CASSPVRDRPMLSTDTQYF; CDR3 DNA: TGTGCCAGCAGTCCGGTCCGGGACAGGCCGATGCTTAGCACAGATACGCAGTATTTT